The source of this T cell receptor (beta chain) is a study of blood T cell repertoires in COVID-19. Study information: From the United States, Italy and Spain came samples of acute and convalescent COVID-19. T cells, B-cell-depleted T cells, or PBMCs supplied cDNA or gDNA.

Original methodology: For nucleated cells, counts were estimated from reference gene primer amplification. Only in-frame clones appear in the TCRdb table, and some are missing; sequencing was by immunoSEQ multiplex PCR. V and J calls and clone size are given by that table; D and trimming were obtained from the DNA. The profile shows some 220,000 clones, about 83% of them singletons. The Seattle patients joined while their infection was active and were tracked longitudinally afterward. CDR1 is LGHNA, CDR2 YNFKEQ, per germline. The CDR3 has 16 residues. V shed 4 bases and J shed 5 bases, with 18 bases lying between them.

Input material: peripheral blood. The J gene is TRBJ2-1, the V gene TRBV4-2; weak D call: TRBD1 (6 bases). The sequence derives from a young woman with COVID-19, enrolled during active disease. The CDR3 DNA sequence: TGTGCCAGCAGCCCCTCAGTTAGTCAGGGGAACAATGAGCAGTTCTTC. Its protein product is CASSPSVSQGNNEQFF.